This entry lists 19 T cell receptor beta chains sequenced from one sample in a study of shared clonotypes between healthy human individuals. Profiling relied on immunoSEQ multiplex PCR, and the TCRdb table lists in-frame clones only, not all of them. The sample includes about 1.5 million clones, approximately 98% of them seen just once. Sequencing was carried out using naive CD4+ T cells sorted from blood. The subset was: CD45RA+ positively selected. These receptor sequences come from a man aged 25-45 years in good health.

V is TRBV29-1 and J is TRBJ1-2, with D perhaps TRBD1 (5 bases). From germline, CDR1 is SQVTM and CDR2 ANQGSEA. The CDR3 length is 16 residues. The V gene lost 4 bases and the J gene lost 4 bases, with 22 bases spanning the gap. The CDR3, as DNA: TGCAGCGTTGCCCCCCCGGGGCCGATAGTCGTCTATGGCTACACCTTC. The encoded protein is CSVAPPGPIVVYGYTF.

This chain links TRBV11-1 with TRBJ2-3, with TRBD2 identical over 10 bases. This CDR3 spans 15 amino acids. V shed 5 bases, J shed 1 base, and the junction held 3 bases outside the gene matches. Per germline, CDR1 SGHAT and CDR2 FQDESV (reference sequence). Here the CDR3 reads CASSPGTSGTDTQYF. CDR3 nucleotides: TGTGCCAGCAGCCCCGGGACTAGCGGCACAGATACGCAGTATTTT.

This clone was seen a single time. The CDR3 region has the DNA TGCGCTGATCTAGCGGGGAGCTCCTACGAGCAGTACTTC. Protein sequence: CADLAGSSYEQYF. The genes are TRBV10-1 and TRBJ2-7; 9 bases fit TRBD2. Germline V lookup: CDR1 WNHNN, CDR2 SYGVQD (reference sequence). The CDR3 has 13 residues.

The rearrangement joins TRBV28 to TRBJ1-2, with D possibly TRBD1 on 6 matching bases. Trimming took off 6 bases at V and 3 bases at J, with 11 bases between the two ends. CDR3 length: 13 residues. Germline lookup yields CDR1 MDHEN and CDR2 SYDVKM. CDR3 nucleotides: TGTGCCAGCAGGACGGACAGCCACTATGGCTACACCTTC. This encodes CASRTDSHYGYTF.

The chain has TRBV7-3 and TRBJ2-7; TRBD1 might be the D (6 bases). V dropped 5 bases and J dropped 2 bases, with 13 bases sitting between them. CDR1 and CDR2 (germline): SGHTA, FQGTGA. This CDR3 is 14 amino acids long. Here the CDR3 reads CASSTRTAAYEQYF. The CDR3 DNA follows: TGTGCCAGCAGCACCCGGACAGCCGCCTACGAGCAGTACTTC.

V gene TRBV29-1 combines with J gene TRBJ1-1; D remains unclear. This CDR3 has 10 amino acids. The V gene lost 1 base and the J gene lost 11 bases, with 8 bases spanning the gap. Per germline, CDR1 SQVTM and CDR2 ANQGSEA. In DNA form, the CDR3 reads TGCAGCGTTGAAGGTAGTACGGCTTTCTTT. It codes for CSVEGSTAFF.

This clone was seen just once. This sequence joins TRBV5-4 and TRBJ2-1; D gene uncertain. V lost 3 bases and J 0 bases, leaving 22 bases between the germline ends. This CDR3 has 19 residues. Germline CDR1 reads SGHNT; CDR2 reads YYREEE (reference sequence). DNA for the CDR3: TGTGCCAGCAGCTCCATAGAACGGTCCTGGACCAGCTCCTACAATGAGCAGTTCTTC. Residues: CASSSIERSWTSSYNEQFF.

This chain links TRBV7-9 with TRBJ2-2; weak D call: TRBD2 (7 bases). Germline CDR1 and CDR2: SEHNR and FQNEAQ (reference sequence). V gave up 11 bases and J gave up 4 bases, with 11 bases separating them. The CDR3 is made up of 12 amino acids. This CDR3 is CAGGGGTGELFF. In nucleotides, the CDR3 is TGTGCCGGGGGAGGGGGCACCGGGGAGCTGTTTTTT.

The chain links TRBV7-9 to TRBJ1-3; 7 positions agree with TRBD1. The ends lost 3 bases at V and 2 bases at J; junction bases unmatched: 10. The germline V gene has CDR1 SEHNR and CDR2 FQNEAQ (reference sequence). The CDR3 length is 17 residues. CDR3 DNA: TGTGCCAGCAGCTTTAGACAGGGTTTACCGACTGGAAACACCATATATTTT. Translating it yields CASSFRQGLPTGNTIYF.

The chain is built from TRBV6-5 and TRBJ2-5; a weak D match, TRBD1 (5 bases). The CDR3 has 14 residues. Germline CDR1 is MNHEY and CDR2 is SVGAGI. V was trimmed by 6 bases and J by 3 bases, leaving 14 bases between them. In DNA, the CDR3 is TGTGCCAGCAGGAGTCAATTCAGGGAAGAGACCCAGTACTTC. Translation gives CASRSQFREETQYF.

The J gene is TRBJ2-1, the V gene TRBV29-1, with D possibly TRBD2 on 6 matching bases. Germline assignment: CDR1 SQVTM and CDR2 ANQGSEA. The V gene lost 5 bases and the J gene lost 0 bases, with 11 bases spanning the gap. The CDR3 length is 14 residues. The CDR3, as DNA: TGCAGCGTTTTTCTAGCGCTCTCCTACAATGAGCAGTTCTTC. Translated: CSVFLALSYNEQFF.

The CDR3 reads CASSGGQIRGGEQYF. The CDR3 DNA sequence: TGTGCCAGCTCAGGGGGACAAATCCGTGGCGGCGAGCAGTACTTC. The V and J genes are TRBV18 and TRBJ2-7, with D possibly TRBD1 on 6 matching bases. Germline CDR1 and CDR2: KGHSH and LQKENI. Trimming took 5 bases from V and 6 from J, leaving 20 bases between them. CDR3 length equals 15 residues. Using reference TRBV18 and TRBJ2-7 for the parts outside the CDR3, the full variable domain is NAGVMQNPRHLVRRRGQEARLRCSPMKGHSHVYWYRQLPEEGLKFMVYLQKENIIDESGMPKERFSAEFPKEGPSILRIQQVVRGDSAAYFCASSGGQIRGGEQYFGPGTRLTVT.

The chain joins TRBV6-1 to TRBJ2-3; D call uncertain. The germline CDR1 and CDR2 sequences are MNHNS and SASEGT. With 0 bases removed from V and 5 bases from J, the gap between germline ends came to 9 bases. CDR3 size: 14 residues. The CDR3 region is CASSEADSLDTQYF. CDR3 nucleotide sequence: TGTGCCAGCAGTGAAGCGGATTCGCTAGATACGCAGTATTTT.

CDR3: CAISGSSGRPSYNEQFF. The CDR3 nucleotides are TGTGCCATCAGTGGGAGTAGCGGGAGGCCCTCCTACAATGAGCAGTTCTTC. V and J are TRBV10-3 and TRBJ2-1; 10 positions agree with TRBD2. V shed 4 bases, J shed 0 bases, and the junction held 6 bases outside the gene matches. The CDR3 is made up of 17 amino acids. CDR1 and CDR2 from the germline V gene are ENHRY and SYGVKD.

This sequence joins TRBV7-2 and TRBJ2-7; TRBD2 is a possible D gene (5 bases). There are 16 residues in the CDR3. The ends were cut back, 1 base at V and 2 bases at J, with 15 bases in the middle. The germline CDR1 and CDR2 sequences are SGHTA and FQGNSA. The CDR3 DNA reads as TGTGCCAGCAGCTTAGATGGGAGCGGAACACCCTACGAGCAGTACTTC. Translated, it gives CASSLDGSGTPYEQYF.

The rearrangement joins TRBV29-1 to TRBJ2-2; a weak D match, TRBD2 (5 bases). Trimming removed 3 bases at V and 2 bases at J, with 7 bases between. The CDR3 is 13 amino acids. Germline CDR1 is SQVTM and CDR2 is ANQGSEA. CDR3 sequence: CSVDEGNTGELFF. CDR3 in DNA: TGCAGCGTTGATGAGGGAAACACCGGGGAGCTGTTTTTT.

V usage is TRBV6-1 and J usage is TRBJ2-1; D not resolved. Trimming pared 9 bases from V and 1 base from J, leaving 16 bases between. CDR1 is MNHNS, CDR2 SASEGT, per germline. This CDR3 has 15 amino acids. In DNA, the CDR3 is TGTGCCAGTCTACCGAAACACGGTTCCTACAATGAGCAGTTCTTC. Translating it yields CASLPKHGSYNEQFF.

The CDR3 nucleotides read TGTGCCAGCAGCTTCTTTCTAGGGGATCGGGGCTACACCTTC. Amino acids: CASSFFLGDRGYTF. The V and J genes are TRBV5-6 and TRBJ1-2; D perhaps matches TRBD1 (5 bases). The germline V gene encodes CDR1 SGHDT and CDR2 YYEEEE. CDR3 length equals 14 residues. Trimming left V 2 bases short and J 8 bases short, with 16 bases between. The variable domain in full, with the rest retrieved from reference TRBV5-6 and TRBJ1-2, is DAGVTQSPTHLIKTRGQQVTLRCSPKSGHDTVSWYQQALGQGPQFIFQYYEEEERQRGNFPDRFSGHQFPNYSSELNVNALLLGDSALYLCASSFFLGDRGYTFGSGTRLTVV.

The rearrangement links TRBV27 to TRBJ2-7; 7 positions match TRBD1. Germline CDR1 is MNHEY and CDR2 is SMNVEV (reference sequence). After removal of 6 bases from V and 4 bases from J, the junction contained 12 bases not matched to a gene. This CDR3 is 15 amino acids long. CDR3 nucleotide sequence: TGTGCCAGCAGCCCAGGACAGGCCTCATCGTACGAGCAGTACTTC. It encodes CASSPGQASSYEQYF.